Below are 6 T cell receptor beta chains sequenced from a single sample in a study of blood T cells in healthy people across ages. Through a sample-barcoded 5' primer and a J-beta primer mix, a second PCR was run for 7 to 11 cycles. TCRdb fed the 5' RACE reads into MiXCR, producing one record per CDR3 protein. Counted here are about 1.1 million distinct CDR3 sequences, 35% to 45% occurring once; the ten biggest clones make up roughly 14%. Sequenced sample: blood. The origin of the receptors is a man aged 18 to 30 in good health.

This clonotype was detected a few times. The genes are TRBV6-2 or TRBV6-3 and TRBJ1-4; possible D gene TRBD1, 6 bases. This CDR3 has 14 amino acids. Germline V gene lookup returns CDR1 MNHEY and CDR2 SVGEGT. Trimming left V 5 bases short and J 8 bases short, with 15 bases between. Here the CDR3 reads CASSTRGREEKLFF. The CDR3 DNA follows: TGTGCCAGCAGTACCAGGGGACGTGAGGAAAAACTGTTTTTT.

In this sample, this clonotype turned up once. The gene calls are TRBV20-1 and TRBJ1-5; possible D gene TRBD1, 5 bases. CDR1 and CDR2 from the germline V gene are DFQATT and SNEGSKA (reference sequence). CDR3 length: 14 residues. Deletions cut 0 bases from V and 9 bases from J, with 15 bases between. The CDR3 DNA sequence: TGCAGTGCTAGAGATGAGAGGGGTGGTCGGCCCCAGCATTTT. Amino acids: CSARDERGGRPQHF.

The chain combines TRBV6-5 with TRBJ2-7; D is unresolved. The CDR3 is 14 residues long. The V gene's germline CDR1 is MNHEY and CDR2 SVGAGI. Trimming took off 2 bases at V and 7 bases at J, with 15 bases between the two ends. The CDR3 DNA reads TGTGCCAGCAGTTACGGACCCCAGAACAATGAGCAGTACTTC. Translated, it gives CASSYGPQNNEQYF.

This clonotype was seen a handful of times. This rearrangement joins TRBV12-3 or TRBV12-4 to TRBJ1-1; D is ambiguous. V dropped 5 bases and J dropped 6 bases, with 10 bases sitting between them. This CDR3 contains 12 residues. CDR3 in amino acids: CASSTSGAEAFF. Here the CDR3 DNA reads TGTGCCAGCAGTACCAGTGGGGCTGAAGCTTTCTTT.

This clonotype appeared a few times. The chain employs TRBV12-3 or TRBV12-4 and TRBJ1-2; D perhaps matches TRBD1 (6 bases). The CDR3 extends over 15 amino acids. Trimming removed 7 bases at V and 4 bases at J, with 19 bases between. In DNA form, the CDR3 reads TGTGCCAGCACTACTCATAGGACAGACCTCTATGGCTACACCTTC. It yields the protein CASTTHRTDLYGYTF.

This clonotype occurred many times. The chain employs TRBV7-2 and TRBJ2-5; no reliable D call. Germline V gene lookup returns CDR1 SGHTA and CDR2 FQGNSA. This CDR3 contains 15 residues. With 1 base removed from V and 1 base from J, the gap between germline ends came to 10 bases. The CDR3 is CASSLGQVVQETQYF. CDR3 nucleotide sequence: TGTGCCAGCAGCTTAGGTCAGGTAGTCCAAGAGACCCAGTACTTC.